This T cell receptor (beta chain) was sequenced in a study of patients and donors after allogeneic stem cell transplantation. MiXCR, applied by TCRdb to the RT-PCR reads, yields one record per CDR3 protein. The sample contains about 100,000 distinct CDR3 sequences, around 38% of which appear only once. This CDR3 comprises 13 residues. Between the trimmed V and J ends, which lost 2 bases and 6 bases, there was a span of 13 bases. Germline lookup yields CDR1 DFQATT and CDR2 SNEGSKA (reference sequence). The TCR sequence derives from a human donor who was either an allogeneic HSCT recipient or a stem cell or donor lymphocyte infusion donor (not recorded which). It is not recorded whose cells these are; they may come from a transplant donor. Sequenced: blood, either unsorted or a sorted T cell fraction (not recorded which). The V gene is TRBV20-1, the J gene TRBJ1-2; D gene ambiguous. CDR3 loop: CSARRPGLDGYTF. In DNA form, the CDR3 reads TGCAGTGCTAGACGACCTGGACTGGATGGCTACACCTTC.